This TCR beta chain was obtained from a study of cytomegalovirus exposure and HLA in healthy donors. Of note for this clone: The antigen remains undetermined.

Findings and caveats of the study: Reports indicate that TCR beta sequences accurately predicted the HLA-A and HLA-B alleles of most subjects.

Both 60 Vbeta primers and 13 Jbeta primers went into the PCR. TCRdb's copy holds only in-frame clones and misses some; the assay was immunoSEQ multiplex PCR. The repertoire holds around 72,000 clones, with 60% to 75% as singletons. CDR3 size: 15 residues. The germline V gene encodes CDR1 LNHDA and CDR2 SQIVND (reference sequence). V gave up 1 base and J gave up 3 bases, with 10 bases separating them. This chain links TRBV19 with TRBJ1-3, with D possibly TRBD1 on 5 matching bases. The sequence came from a man aged 40-49 years in good health and CMV-seropositive. The specimen sequenced was PBMCs. The CDR3 is CASSIAEGSGNTIYF. CDR3 coding DNA: TGTGCCAGTAGTATAGCGGAGGGGAGTGGAAACACCATATATTTT.